This is a list of T cell receptor beta chains from one sample in a study of neurological immune-mediated disorders. TCRdb recomputed calls from the 5' RACE reads with MiXCR, one row per CDR3 protein. The sample gives under 35,000 distinct CDR3 sequences, roughly 14% of which show up once; about 5.7% is in the top ten. Sequencing was done on a sample of CD4+ T cells from blood. These receptors were taken from a female donor with HTLV-1-associated myelopathy (HAM/TSP). CDR3s include the opening cysteine and the closing phenylalanine or tryptophan. D genes are given only for firm matches. Only part of the rows carry a size: once, few, many, or a class if the clone is expanded.

D	J	size	length	V	DNA	CDR3
-	TRBJ2-1	many	15	TRBV2	TGTGCCAGCTCAGTTAGTGAAGTCTCCTACAATGAGCAGTTCTTC	CASSVSEVSYNEQFF
-	TRBJ1-1	many	12	TRBV27	TGTGCCAGTTGGGACCCGACGGCTGAAGCTTTCTTT	CASWDPTAEAFF
-	TRBJ2-7	many	13	TRBV6-6	TGTGCCAGCAGTTACAAGAGACTACGCGAGCAGTACTTC	CASSYKRLREQYF
-	TRBJ2-5	many	12	TRBV18	TGTGCCAGCTCACCACCAATGGAGACCCAGTACTTC	CASSPPMETQYF
-	TRBJ1-3	-	15	TRBV29-1	TGCAGCGTTGTCGGTGAAAGGGGATCTGTAAACACCATATATTTT	CSVVGERGSVNTIYF
-	TRBJ2-6	many	15	TRBV7-9	TGTGCCAGCAGCTTAGTGGGGCCTGGGGCCAACGTCCTGACTTTC	CASSLVGPGANVLTF
TRBD1	TRBJ2-7	large	14	TRBV12-3/TRBV12-4	TGTGCCAGCAGTCCCCGGACAGGGACCTACGAGCAGTACTTC	CASSPRTGTYEQYF
TRBD1	TRBJ2-5	many	13	TRBV20-1	TGCAGTGCTCTCGGGACAGACCAAGAGACCCAGTACTTC	CSALGTDQETQYF
-	TRBJ2-5	many	18	TRBV4-1	TGCGCCAGCAGCCAACGCACGGTCCTTAAGAGCCGACAAGAGACCCAGTACTTC	CASSQRTVLKSRQETQYF
-	TRBJ2-3	many	15	TRBV7-8	TGTGCCAGCAGCTTAGACGGGACTGGCACAGATACGCAGTATTTT	CASSLDGTGTDTQYF
-	TRBJ2-2	many	17	TRBV5-1	TGCGCCAGCAGTCGAGTTTCGGGGCTTACATACACCGGGGAGCTGTTTTTT	CASSRVSGLTYTGELFF
-	TRBJ1-1	medium-sized	13	TRBV15	TGTGCCACCAGCACGGGGGCGAACACTGAAGCTTTCTTT	CATSTGANTEAFF
TRBD2	TRBJ2-7	many	14	TRBV7-8	TGTGCCAGCAGCCCTAGCGGGAGGGCCAACGAGCAGTACTTC	CASSPSGRANEQYF
TRBD1	TRBJ2-2	many	17	TRBV24-1	TGTGCCACCAGTGATTACCCGGGACTCCAGGGGGCGGGGGAGCTGTTTTTT	CATSDYPGLQGAGELFF
TRBD2	TRBJ2-1	many	13	TRBV29-1	TGCAGCGCCGGGGGGATCCTCTACAATGAGCAGTTCTTC	CSAGGILYNEQFF
-	TRBJ2-5	once	12	TRBV6-5	TGTGCCAGCAACACCAGGGAAGGAGCCCAGTACTTT	CASNTREGAQYF
TRBD1	TRBJ2-5	many	14	TRBV10-3	TGTGCCATCAGTGGGAGACAGGGCGGTGAGACCCAGTACTTC	CAISGRQGGETQYF
-	TRBJ2-7	many	14	TRBV6-6	TGTGCCAGCATCCAGGGGGGGAGTCGCGACGAGCAGTACTTC	CASIQGGSRDEQYF
-	TRBJ1-4	many	13	TRBV4-1	TGCGCCAGCAGCCAAACCCTACCGGGAAAACTGTTTTTT	CASSQTLPGKLFF
TRBD2	TRBJ2-3	many	15	TRBV20-1	TGCAGTGCTAGAGCGGGCCCTAGCGGGACTCATACGCAGTATTTT	CSARAGPSGTHTQYF
-	TRBJ1-4	many	15	TRBV11-2	TGTGCCAGCAGCTTAATGGGCGCAACTAATGAAAAACTGTTTTTT	CASSLMGATNEKLFF
-	TRBJ2-2	many	15	TRBV5-1	TGCGCCAGCAGCCTCGGGACTCTGAACACCGGGGAGCTGTTTTTT	CASSLGTLNTGELFF
-	TRBJ2-5	many	14	TRBV19	TGTGCCAGTAGTATGAGGGTTCGCCAAGAGACCCAGTACTTC	CASSMRVRQETQYF
-	TRBJ2-5	-	13	TRBV7-2	TGTGCCAGCAGCTTTCCCCCTTTGGAGACCCAGTACTTC	CASSFPPLETQYF
-	TRBJ1-5	many	14	TRBV19	TGTGCCAGTAGTATAGAGCCAGGAGGTCAGCCCCAGCATTTT	CASSIEPGGQPQHF
-	TRBJ2-2	many	16	TRBV18	TGTGCCAGCTCACCGTCGGATGTCGCGAACACCGGGGAGCTGTTTTTT	CASSPSDVANTGELFF
TRBD2	TRBJ2-3	many	13	TRBV6-6	TGTGCCAGCATAGCGGGGGGTTCAGATACGCAGTATTTT	CASIAGGSDTQYF
-	TRBJ2-4	many	16	TRBV6-2/TRBV6-3	TGTGCCAGCAGTTACTCGAGTCGGGAGGCCAAAAACATTCAGTACTTC	CASSYSSREAKNIQYF
-	TRBJ1-2	many	15	TRBV20-1	TGCAGTGCTAGCCCCACTTGGCAGGTGATTTATGGCTACACCTTC	CSASPTWQVIYGYTF
-	TRBJ2-7	many	15	TRBV7-3	TGTGCCAGCAGCTTATGGGACCGGGGCTCCTACGAGCAGTACTTC	CASSLWDRGSYEQYF
-	TRBJ1-3	many	14	TRBV5-6	TGTGCCAGCAGCTTCCAGGGAACTGGAAACACCATATATTTT	CASSFQGTGNTIYF
-	TRBJ2-3	many	13	TRBV20-1	TGCAGTGCTAGGGGTACCGACACAGATACGCAGTATTTT	CSARGTDTDTQYF
-	TRBJ1-1	-	13	TRBV5-1	TGCGCAAACAGCTTGGAGATGGTCACTGAAGCTTTCTTT	CANSLEMVTEAFF
TRBD1	TRBJ2-7	many	16	TRBV6-5	TGTGCCAGCAGTTACTCGGGACAGGGGAACTCCTACGAGCAGTACTTC	CASSYSGQGNSYEQYF
-	TRBJ2-1	many	13	TRBV7-3	TGTGCCAGCAGCTTAAACTCCTACAATGAGCAGTTCTTC	CASSLNSYNEQFF
-	TRBJ2-6	many	16	TRBV5-1	TGCGCCAGCAGCTTGGGACGGAGCTCTGGGGCCAACGTCCTGACTTTC	CASSLGRSSGANVLTF
TRBD1	TRBJ1-1	many	15	TRBV3-1	TGTGCCAGCAGCCACGGGACAGTTTCGAACACTGAAGCTTTCTTT	CASSHGTVSNTEAFF